These T cell receptor beta chains were read from a single sample in a study of CD8 T cells in ankylosing spondylitis. TCRdb re-called the 5' RACE reads through MiXCR, storing one row per CDR3 protein. The sample lists approximately 140,000 distinct CDR3 sequences, about a sixth seen once, with about 33% in the top ten. The source material was blood, either unsorted or a sorted T cell fraction (not recorded which). The receptors were sampled from a male donor with ankylosing spondylitis. The CDR3 runs from the conserved cysteine through the conserved F or W. The order of the fields is J gene, D gene, V gene, clone size, CDR3 DNA, CDR3 protein. D genes are given only for firm matches. Clone size is stated in some rows and not others, as once, few, many or a class when expanded.

J gene: TRBJ2-5
D gene: .
V gene: TRBV7-9
clone size: few
CDR3 DNA: TGTGCCAGCTGCGGTACTTTTTACTCGGAGATGACCCAGTACTTC
CDR3 protein: CASCGTFYSEMTQYF

J gene: TRBJ1-4
D gene: .
V gene: TRBV5-1
clone size: few
CDR3 DNA: TGCGCCAGCAGCTTGGGTCGGACAGTGAATGAAAAACTGTTTTTT
CDR3 protein: CASSLGRTVNEKLFF

J gene: TRBJ1-6
D gene: TRBD1
V gene: TRBV9
clone size: .
CDR3 DNA: TGTGCCAGCACCACTGGGGACAGAAATTCACCCCTCCACTTT
CDR3 protein: CASTTGDRNSPLHF

J gene: TRBJ2-2
D gene: TRBD2
V gene: TRBV2
clone size: .
CDR3 DNA: TGTGCCAGCAGGACAGGAACCACCGGGACTAGCGCCTACGAGAGCGGGGAGCTGTTTTTT
CDR3 protein: CASRTGTTGTSAYESGELFF

J gene: TRBJ2-5
D gene: .
V gene: TRBV27
clone size: few
CDR3 DNA: TGTGCCAGCAGTTTATGGAGGGGGGAGGGAGAGACCCAGTACTTC
CDR3 protein: CASSLWRGEGETQYF

J gene: TRBJ2-1
D gene: TRBD2
V gene: TRBV5-1
clone size: few
CDR3 DNA: TGCGCCAGCAGCTTGGGGTTGGGGCGGGAGAACAATGAGCAGTTCTTC
CDR3 protein: CASSLGLGRENNEQFF

J gene: TRBJ2-2
D gene: .
V gene: TRBV6-2/TRBV6-3
clone size: few
CDR3 DNA: TGTGCCAGCAGTTACTCTTTCGGTGGAACACTTTTCGGGGAGCTGTTTTTT
CDR3 protein: CASSYSFGGTLFGELFF

J gene: TRBJ1-6
D gene: .
V gene: TRBV12-3/TRBV12-4
clone size: few
CDR3 DNA: TGTGCCAGCAGTTTAACCGAGAATAATTCACCCCTCCACTTT
CDR3 protein: CASSLTENNSPLHF

J gene: TRBJ2-7
D gene: .
V gene: TRBV21-1
clone size: few
CDR3 DNA: TGTGCCAGCAGCAAAGTTGAGACAGGGACCTACGAGCAGTACTTC
CDR3 protein: CASSKVETGTYEQYF

J gene: TRBJ1-1
D gene: TRBD1
V gene: TRBV29-1
clone size: .
CDR3 DNA: TGCAGCGTTGAGAGTCGCGGGACAGATGAAGCTTTCTTT
CDR3 protein: CSVESRGTDEAFF

J gene: TRBJ2-1
D gene: .
V gene: TRBV13
clone size: few
CDR3 DNA: TGTGCCAGCAGCTTAGAGCAGGGGCGGGATGAGCAGTTCTTC
CDR3 protein: CASSLEQGRDEQFF

J gene: TRBJ2-1
D gene: TRBD2
V gene: TRBV28
clone size: .
CDR3 DNA: TGTGCCAGCAGTTCGGGGACTAGCGGAGTCATGAGCTCCTACAATGAGCAGTTCTTC
CDR3 protein: CASSSGTSGVMSSYNEQFF

J gene: TRBJ2-1
D gene: TRBD1
V gene: TRBV24-1
clone size: few
CDR3 DNA: TGTGCCACCAGTACCTGGGACAGTAACTATGAGCAGTTCTTC
CDR3 protein: CATSTWDSNYEQFF

J gene: TRBJ2-4
D gene: .
V gene: TRBV20-1
clone size: few
CDR3 DNA: TGCAGTGCAGGGTGGGGGGTTGCCAAAAACATTCAGTACTTC
CDR3 protein: CSAGWGVAKNIQYF

J gene: TRBJ2-5
D gene: TRBD2
V gene: TRBV25-1
clone size: .
CDR3 DNA: TGTGCCAGCAGGGGGGCCCTTCGGGAGGGCCGAGAGACCCAGTACTTC
CDR3 protein: CASRGALREGRETQYF

J gene: TRBJ2-7
D gene: TRBD1
V gene: TRBV20-1
clone size: .
CDR3 DNA: TGCAGTGCACGTCCCCTCCGGACAGGGGTTCACGAGCAGTACTTC
CDR3 protein: CSARPLRTGVHEQYF

J gene: TRBJ2-1
D gene: TRBD2
V gene: TRBV24-1
clone size: .
CDR3 DNA: TGTGCCACCAGTGATTTCCGTTTACTAGCGGGCCACCTGGAGAATGAGCAGTTCTTC
CDR3 protein: CATSDFRLLAGHLENEQFF

J gene: TRBJ2-3
D gene: TRBD2
V gene: TRBV12-3/TRBV12-4
clone size: few
CDR3 DNA: TGTGCCAGCAGTCCCGCTAGCGGGAGGGCCCGGCGGAACGCAGATACGCAGTATTTT
CDR3 protein: CASSPASGRARRNADTQYF

J gene: TRBJ1-1
D gene: TRBD1
V gene: TRBV12-3/TRBV12-4
clone size: .
CDR3 DNA: TGTGCCAGCAGTTTTGAGGGACAGACCACTGAAGCTTTCTTT
CDR3 protein: CASSFEGQTTEAFF

J gene: TRBJ1-1
D gene: .
V gene: TRBV20-1
clone size: many
CDR3 DNA: TGCAGGCAAGGGAACGTCCTTCAAGCTTTCTTT
CDR3 protein: CRQGNVLQAFF

J gene: TRBJ2-1
D gene: .
V gene: TRBV28
clone size: once
CDR3 DNA: TGTGCCAGCAGACAGGACGCCAATGAGCAGTTCTTC
CDR3 protein: CASRQDANEQFF

J gene: TRBJ2-1
D gene: .
V gene: TRBV14
clone size: few
CDR3 DNA: TGTGCCAGCAGCCAAGAAAAAGAGCTCGATGAGCAGTTCTTC
CDR3 protein: CASSQEKELDEQFF

J gene: TRBJ1-2
D gene: .
V gene: TRBV14
clone size: few
CDR3 DNA: TGTGCCAGCAGCCGCGCGGGTCTCATTAGCTATGGCTACACCTTC
CDR3 protein: CASSRAGLISYGYTF

J gene: TRBJ1-1
D gene: .
V gene: TRBV19
clone size: many
CDR3 DNA: TGTGCCAGTAGACCCCGACAGATCGCTGAAGCTTTCTTT
CDR3 protein: CASRPRQIAEAFF

J gene: TRBJ2-6
D gene: TRBD1
V gene: TRBV20-1
clone size: .
CDR3 DNA: TGCAGTGCTAGACAGACAGGGATGTCTGGGGCCAACGTCCTGACTTTC
CDR3 protein: CSARQTGMSGANVLTF

J gene: TRBJ2-7
D gene: .
V gene: TRBV27
clone size: .
CDR3 DNA: TGTGCCAGCAGTCCTCGCCAGGCGACAAACGCATATGGGAGCGAGCAGTACTTC
CDR3 protein: CASSPRQATNAYGSEQYF

J gene: TRBJ2-2
D gene: .
V gene: TRBV24-1
clone size: .
CDR3 DNA: TGTGCCACCAGTCCCCGGAGCCTGAACACCGGGGAGCTGTTTTTT
CDR3 protein: CATSPRSLNTGELFF

J gene: TRBJ2-1
D gene: .
V gene: TRBV5-1
clone size: many
CDR3 DNA: TGCGCCAGCAGCTTGTTCGACCGGAGCTCCTACAATGAGCAGTTCTTC
CDR3 protein: CASSLFDRSSYNEQFF

J gene: TRBJ2-7
D gene: .
V gene: TRBV20-1
clone size: .
CDR3 DNA: TGCAGTGGGGGGCACGAGCAGTACTTC
CDR3 protein: CSGGHEQYF

J gene: TRBJ2-7
D gene: .
V gene: TRBV29-1
clone size: many
CDR3 DNA: TGCAGCGTTGAATTAGCTGGTTCGGCTAGCGCATCCTACGAGCAGTACTTC
CDR3 protein: CSVELAGSASASYEQYF

J gene: TRBJ2-2
D gene: TRBD1
V gene: TRBV20-1
clone size: few
CDR3 DNA: TGCAGTGCTAGAGGGTCCGACAGGGGTTCGAACACCGGGGAGCTGTTTTTT
CDR3 protein: CSARGSDRGSNTGELFF

J gene: TRBJ2-1
D gene: TRBD2
V gene: TRBV12-3/TRBV12-4
clone size: .
CDR3 DNA: TGTGCCAGCACCCTAGAGGGCGGGAGGAATGAGCAGTTCTTC
CDR3 protein: CASTLEGGRNEQFF